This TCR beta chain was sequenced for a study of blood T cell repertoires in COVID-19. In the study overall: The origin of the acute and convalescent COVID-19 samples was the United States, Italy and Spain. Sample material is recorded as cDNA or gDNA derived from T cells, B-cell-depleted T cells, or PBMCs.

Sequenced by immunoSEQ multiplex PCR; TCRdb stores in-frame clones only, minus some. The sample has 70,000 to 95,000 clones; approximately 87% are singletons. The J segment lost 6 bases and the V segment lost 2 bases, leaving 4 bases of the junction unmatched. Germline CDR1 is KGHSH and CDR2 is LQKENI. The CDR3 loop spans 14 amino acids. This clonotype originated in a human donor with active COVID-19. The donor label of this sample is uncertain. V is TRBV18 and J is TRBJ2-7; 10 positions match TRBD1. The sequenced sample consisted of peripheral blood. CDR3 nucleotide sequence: TGTGCCAGCTCACCAGGGACAGGGGAGTCCGAGCAGTACTTC. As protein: CASSPGTGESEQYF.